One sample yielded the 8 T cell receptor beta chains listed below, sequenced in a study of human T cells and chemical hapten exposure. MiXCR, applied by TCRdb to the RACE reads, yields one record per CDR3 protein. Of a few hundred thousand distinct CDR3 sequences listed, roughly 5% are singletons. Sample time point: patch test 1, 2 weeks after DPC sensitization. Treatment here: therapeutic diphenylcyclopropenone sensitization with weekly scalp DPC. The sample in question was whole blood, obtained in connection with sensitization to the hapten diphenylcyclopropenone (DPC). Source of these receptors: a woman between 50 and 59 years old with alopecia areata. Some clones in this sample may be carry-over from other donors' samples.

This clonotype was seen at least ten times. V usage is TRBV5-6 and J usage is TRBJ2-2, with D possibly matching TRBD1 (6 bases). From germline, CDR1 is SGHDT and CDR2 YYEEEE. Trimming removed 1 base from V and 4 bases from J, with 8 bases in between. The CDR3 is made up of 14 amino acids. The CDR3 protein is CASSLYRVTGELFF. Written as DNA, the CDR3 is TGTGCCAGCAGCTTGTACAGGGTCACCGGGGAGCTGTTTTTT.

The chain uses TRBV10-2 and TRBJ1-1; 7 bases line up with TRBD1. CDR3 length: 13 residues. V shed 8 bases and J 7 bases; nucleotides not matched to a gene: 10. Germline V gene sequence: CDR1 WSHSY, CDR2 SAAADI. In nucleotides, the CDR3 is TGCGCCAGCGCGCCCGGGACAGACTTTGAAGCTTTCTTT. Translation gives CASAPGTDFEAFF.

This clonotype was detected many times. The chain employs TRBV7-9 and TRBJ1-1; D is uncertain. The CDR3 is made up of 12 amino acids. The germline gives CDR1 SEHNR, CDR2 FQNEAQ (reference sequence). Trimming removed 2 bases from V and 5 bases from J, with 6 bases in between. The CDR3 nucleotides read TGTGCCAGCAGCTTAAGATCGACTGAAGCTTTCTTT. Encoded protein: CASSLRSTEAFF.

This clonotype has ten or more counts. This chain joins TRBV27 and TRBJ1-2; no reliable D call. The CDR3 is 15 residues long. Germline V gene sequence: CDR1 MNHEY, CDR2 SMNVEV (reference sequence). Trimming removed 7 bases from V and 4 bases from J, with 19 bases in between. CDR3 sequence: CASTLRRSPVYGYTF. As DNA, the CDR3 is TGTGCCAGCACCCTTCGACGGTCCCCGGTCTATGGCTACACCTTC.

The gene calls are TRBV7-3 and TRBJ2-3, with 8 bases lining up with TRBD2. CDR3 size: 14 residues. V lost 8 bases, J lost 1 base, and 5 bases stayed unmatched. Germline V gene sequence: CDR1 SGHTA, CDR2 FQGTGA. DNA for the CDR3: TGTGCCAGCGGATACGGGGGGGGCACAGATACGCAGTATTTT. Translation gives CASGYGGGTDTQYF.

Many counts were recorded for this clonotype. The rearrangement links TRBV20-1 to TRBJ2-7; D may be TRBD2 (5 bases). Germline-derived CDR1 and CDR2 are DFQATT and SNEGSKA (reference sequence). The CDR3 runs to 13 residues. CDR3 bases: TGCAGCATCGATAGCGCACACAACTACGAGCAGTACTTC. This translates into CSIDSAHNYEQYF.

This clonotype was observed at least ten times. The V and J genes are TRBV7-2 and TRBJ1-4, with 7 bases that match TRBD1. CDR1 and CDR2 (germline): SGHTA, FQGNSA. V shed 3 bases and J 7 bases; nucleotides not matched to a gene: 5. The CDR3 sequence is 14 residues long. This CDR3 is CASSFQGGGEKLFF. The CDR3 DNA sequence: TGTGCCAGCAGCTTCCAGGGGGGTGGTGAAAAACTGTTTTTT.

This rearrangement joins TRBV12-3 or TRBV12-4 to TRBJ2-5; no definite D call. This CDR3 has 12 amino acids. V was clipped by 10 bases and J by 7 bases, with 16 bases between them. The CDR3 loop is CATTDGPGTQYF. Written as DNA, the CDR3 is TGTGCCACTACGGACGGTCCGGGGACCCAGTACTTC.